A selection of T cell receptor beta chains follows, all from one sample in a study of beta chain features in type 1 diabetes. The data were produced by immunoSEQ multiplex PCR, yet TCRdb's version contains in-frame clones alone and is incomplete. This table holds hundreds of thousands of clones, over 11% found once. The specimen was naive CD4+ T cells from blood. Source of these receptors: a young man with type 1 diabetes. Each CDR3 is given with its conserved first and last residue. The D gene is left open where the match is weak. Size tells how often a clone was seen (once, few, many) or the class of an expanded clone, and some rows leave it out.

TGTGCCTGTTCTGGGGGACAGGGAGCCTACGAGCAGTACTTC,CACSGGQGAYEQYF,TRBV30,NA,TRBD1,TRBJ2-7
TGTGCCAGCACCACATCGGGGCGGGAGCCCTTAGGTACGCAGTATTTT,CASTTSGREPLGTQYF,TRBV7-9,few,TRBD2,TRBJ2-3
TGCGCCAGCAGCTTGGCCGATCCCCGGACCCGCGTCGGGGAGCTGTTTTTT,CASSLADPRTRVGELFF,TRBV5-1,NA,NA,TRBJ2-2
TGTGCCAGCAGCGTAGGACAGATTAACACTGAAGCTTTCTTT,CASSVGQINTEAFF,TRBV9,few,NA,TRBJ1-1
TGTGCCAGCAGTTACTCGGGACAGCTAGCCAAAAACATTCAGTACTTC,CASSYSGQLAKNIQYF,TRBV6-5,NA,TRBD1,TRBJ2-4
TGTGCCAGCAGCTACACCGCGGGGGCGTCCGACGAGCAGTACTTC,CASSYTAGASDEQYF,TRBV11-2,once,NA,TRBJ2-7
TGTGCCAGCAGCCCCTATTCCTACGAGCAGTACTTC,CASSPYSYEQYF,TRBV7-8,NA,NA,TRBJ2-7
TGCGCCAGCAGCCGCAGACTAGCGGCTTTATACGAGCAGTACTTC,CASSRRLAALYEQYF,TRBV5-1,few,TRBD2,TRBJ2-7
TGCAGCGCCGGTGGTAGCAATCAGCCCCAGCATTTT,CSAGGSNQPQHF,TRBV29-1,NA,NA,TRBJ1-5
TGCGCCAGCAGCCCCCAGGGTAACAATGAGCAGTTCTTC,CASSPQGNNEQFF,TRBV5-1,NA,NA,TRBJ2-1
TGTGCCAGCAGCCCTCCGGGACTCGGAGGCATTCAGTACTTC,CASSPPGLGGIQYF,TRBV7-2,few,NA,TRBJ2-4
TGTGCCCCGACCAAAAAAGGGAAATCACCTGAAGCTTTCTTT,CAPTKKGKSPEAFF,TRBV21-1,NA,NA,TRBJ1-1
TGTGCCAGTAGTATAGACTTGGACTACACTGAAGCTTTCTTT,CASSIDLDYTEAFF,TRBV19,NA,NA,TRBJ1-1
TGTGCCAGCAGCCAAGAGTCGGGCCCCGGGGAGCTGTTTTTT,CASSQESGPGELFF,TRBV4-2,few,NA,TRBJ2-2
TGTGCCACCGGACAGGGGGCATCAACAGAGACCCAGTACTTC,CATGQGASTETQYF,TRBV7-8,few,TRBD1,TRBJ2-5
TGTGCCAGCAGTTCCCCGGGAGTTAAGGGCGATGAGCAGTTCTTC,CASSSPGVKGDEQFF,TRBV6-1,NA,NA,TRBJ2-1